The 23 T cell receptor beta chains given below trace back to one sample, sequenced in a study of response to subunit inactivated influenza vaccine. TCRdb processed the RT-PCR reads anew with MiXCR; each CDR3 protein has one entry. The data hold hundreds of thousands of distinct CDR3 sequences, with 15% to 19% observed a single time. Material: PBMCs from blood, obtained roughly 12 days after vaccination. Every receptor here comes from a man in his fifties who received an inactivated influenza vaccine.

The chain employs TRBV28 and TRBJ2-2, with unresolved D. The germline V gene has CDR1 MDHEN and CDR2 SYDVKM. V lost 3 bases to trimming and J lost 4 bases, with 12 bases between them. This CDR3 has 15 amino acids. CDR3 coding DNA: TGTGCCAGCAGTTTTCCCCTCCGTGGCACCGGGGAGCTGTTTTTT. Amino acids: CASSFPLRGTGELFF.

This clonotype was recorded a few times. The chain links TRBV20-1 to TRBJ2-7; TRBD1 matches 9 bases. CDR1 is DFQATT and CDR2 is SNEGSKA in the germline V gene (reference sequence). The CDR3 loop spans 12 amino acids. V shed 2 bases and J 6 bases; nucleotides not matched to a gene: 2. The CDR3 region is CSARNRGLEQYF. CDR3 coding DNA: TGCAGTGCTAGAAACAGGGGGCTCGAGCAGTACTTC.

This sequence joins TRBV2 and TRBJ2-7; 9 bases line up with TRBD1. CDR1 is SNHLY, CDR2 FYNNEI, per germline. There are 15 residues in the CDR3. V lost 2 bases and J lost 2; bases outside the gene matches: 4. CDR3 bases: TGTGCCAGCAGTGAAAGACAGGGGGGTCCCTACGAGCAGTACTTC. This codes for CASSERQGGPYEQYF. Complete variable domain (other parts from reference TRBV2 and TRBJ2-7): EPEVTQTPSHQVTQMGQEVILRCVPISNHLYFYWYRQILGQKVEFLVSFYNNEISEKSEIFDDQFSVERPDGSNFTLKIRSTKLEDSAMYFCASSERQGGPYEQYFGPGTRLTVT.

This chain links TRBV7-2 with TRBJ1-2; D ambiguous. The V end lost 5 bases, the J end lost 4 bases, and 17 bases lay between the germline ends. Germline-derived CDR1 and CDR2 are SGHTA and FQGNSA. The CDR3 length is 15 residues. The CDR3 DNA sequence: TGTGCCAGCAGCGCGGAACCCGGGGAACTCTATGGCTACACCTTC. Amino acid sequence: CASSAEPGELYGYTF.

The rearrangement links TRBV11-2 to TRBJ2-1; either TRBD1 or TRBD2 may supply D (5 bases each). V dropped 1 base and J dropped 0 bases, with 10 bases sitting between them. The germline gives CDR1 SGHAT, CDR2 FQNNGV. The CDR3 sequence is 16 residues long. CDR3 residues: CASSLGGGFSYNEQFF. The CDR3 DNA reads as TGTGCCAGCAGCTTAGGGGGCGGGTTCTCCTACAATGAGCAGTTCTTC.

V and J are TRBV20-1 and TRBJ2-1; TRBD1 matches at 10 bases. Germline-derived CDR1 and CDR2 are DFQATT and SNEGSKA (reference sequence). CDR3 size: 15 residues. Trimming cost V 3 bases and J 5 bases; bases outside gene matches: 7. The CDR3 nucleotides read TGCAGTGCTAGCCCTAGGACAGGGGGTGACAATGAGCAGTTCTTC. It specifies CSASPRTGGDNEQFF.

The rearrangement links TRBV20-1 to TRBJ1-1; TRBD1 matches at 8 bases. The CDR3 has 15 residues. The germline V gene encodes CDR1 DFQATT and CDR2 SNEGSKA (reference sequence). V gave up 6 bases and J gave up 4 bases; unmatched junction bases: 13. CDR3 residues: CSARGGQGAFTEAFF. CDR3 DNA sequence: TGCAGTGCGCGGGGTGGGCAGGGGGCATTCACTGAAGCTTTCTTT.

Only a few counts were recorded for this clonotype. CDR3 bases: TGTGCCAGCATCCCACGCGGTGGAAGTGGCTACACCTTC. This encodes CASIPRGGSGYTF. The rearrangement joins TRBV12-3 or TRBV12-4 to TRBJ1-2; no clear D. V was trimmed by 7 bases and J by 7 bases, leaving 16 bases between them. The CDR3 has 13 residues.

The chain has TRBV7-3 and TRBJ2-3, with a weak D call TRBD2 (6 bases). The CDR3 covers 16 residues. With 2 bases removed from V and 5 bases from J, the gap between germline ends came to 17 bases. Germline-derived CDR1 and CDR2 are SGHTA and FQGTGA. As DNA, the CDR3 is TGTGCCAGCAGCTTATCGGGAGCCGGAGCTGGAGATACGCAGTATTTT. Its translation is CASSLSGAGAGDTQYF.

This clonotype came up a few times. V usage is TRBV7-7 and J usage is TRBJ2-7, with D perhaps matching TRBD2 (5 bases). The CDR3 spans 17 residues. Germline V gene sequence: CDR1 SSHAT, CDR2 FNYEAQ (reference sequence). The V end was cut by 1 base, the J end by 4 bases, with 20 bases between. CDR3 nucleotide sequence: TGTGCCAGCAGCTTAGGAGCTGGTTGGGCGGCGGGTTACGAGCAGTACTTC. It specifies CASSLGAGWAAGYEQYF.

Only one count was recorded for this clonotype. The chain uses TRBV4-3 and TRBJ2-4; 10 nucleotides agree with TRBD1. J lost 2 bases, V lost 1 base, and 2 bases had no gene match. There are 16 residues in the CDR3. The germline gives CDR1 LGHNA, CDR2 YSLEER. The CDR3 coding sequence is TGCGCCAGCAGCCAAGCGGACAGGGGGACCAAAAACATTCAGTACTTC. This translates into CASSQADRGTKNIQYF.

The CDR3 DNA reads TGTGCCAGCAGTTTCTTTGACAGGGCGGGTAATGAGCAGTTCTTC. It translates to CASSFFDRAGNEQFF. The rearrangement links TRBV28 to TRBJ2-1, with 7 bases fitting TRBD1. The junction had 9 bases not matched to a gene; V was cut back by 3 bases and J by 7 bases. The CDR3 is 15 amino acids. Germline V CDR1 and CDR2: MDHEN, SYDVKM.

This clonotype was recorded a few times. The chain employs TRBV18 and TRBJ2-7, with D unclear. The V end lost 0 bases, the J end lost 3 bases, and 9 bases lay between the germline ends. CDR3 length: 14 residues. The V gene's germline CDR1 is KGHSH and CDR2 LQKENI. Here the CDR3 DNA reads TGTGCCAGCTCACCACCGTCACGTGTCTACGAGCAGTACTTC. Its translation: CASSPPSRVYEQYF.

The V call is TRBV7-2, the J call TRBJ2-2; the D gene is possibly TRBD2 (5 bases). The CDR3 length is 15 residues. V lost 4 bases to trimming and J lost 4 bases, with 13 bases between them. From germline, CDR1 is SGHTA and CDR2 FQGNSA. The CDR3 reads CASSSAEERTGELFF. The CDR3, as DNA: TGTGCCAGCAGCTCGGCGGAGGAACGCACCGGGGAGCTGTTTTTT.

This clonotype was observed a handful of times. This chain connects TRBV6-5 to TRBJ1-2; tentative D call: TRBD1 (5 bases). Germline CDR1 and CDR2: MNHEY and SVGAGI. The V and J ends lost 0 bases and 2 bases respectively, with 22 bases between them. This CDR3 region has 19 residues. The CDR3 DNA sequence: TGTGCCAGCAGTTACTCGAGGGTTTGGGGCGCGACCCCGAACTATGGCTACACCTTC. Amino acids: CASSYSRVWGATPNYGYTF.

This chain joins TRBV3-1 and TRBJ2-7, with 7 bases lining up with TRBD2. The CDR3 sequence is 15 residues long. CDR1 is LGHDT, CDR2 YNNKEL, per germline (reference sequence). After removal of 3 bases from V and 1 base from J, the junction contained 6 bases not matched to a gene. The CDR3 spells CASSHSGGGSYEQYF. The CDR3 DNA follows: TGTGCCAGCAGCCATTCGGGCGGGGGATCCTACGAGCAGTACTTC.

The table lists this clonotype with a few counts. This chain joins TRBV6-1 and TRBJ2-3; 7 nucleotides agree with TRBD1. Germline values: CDR1 MNHNS, CDR2 SASEGT. This CDR3 region has 14 residues. The V and J ends lost 10 bases and 2 bases, in that order; junction bases with no gene match: 9. DNA for the CDR3: TGTGCCACCAAACCGGGACAGAACACAGATACGCAGTATTTT. Protein: CATKPGQNTDTQYF.

This clonotype has ten or more counts. The chain joins TRBV9 to TRBJ2-7, with unresolved D. The germline V gene has CDR1 SGDLS and CDR2 YYNGEE. The CDR3 has 14 residues. V was cut by 3 bases and J by 5 bases, with 15 bases left in between. The CDR3 sequence is CASSAGPLGNEQYF. DNA for the CDR3: TGTGCCAGCAGCGCCGGTCCCCTCGGCAACGAGCAGTACTTC.

This clonotype appeared a few times. The gene calls are TRBV7-9 and TRBJ1-4; D unresolved. Germline lookup yields CDR1 SEHNR and CDR2 FQNEAQ (reference sequence). The CDR3 has 15 residues. V gave up 1 base and J gave up 8 bases, with 14 bases separating them. CDR3 sequence: CASSLDRGGSEKLFF. Written as DNA, the CDR3 is TGTGCCAGCAGCTTAGATCGTGGAGGGAGCGAAAAACTGTTTTTT.

A few counts support this clonotype. The chain combines TRBV29-1 with TRBJ2-3, with TRBD2 matching over 8 bases. CDR1 is SQVTM and CDR2 is ANQGSEA in the germline V gene. This CDR3 spans 14 amino acids. With 7 bases clipped from V and 3 bases from J, the junction kept 9 bases outside the gene matches. The CDR3 is CSADGRGWTDTQYF. In nucleotides, the CDR3 is TGCAGCGCGGACGGGAGGGGTTGGACAGATACGCAGTATTTT.

This rearrangement joins TRBV7-2 to TRBJ2-7; 7 positions agree with TRBD1. The germline V gene has CDR1 SGHTA and CDR2 FQGNSA. Trimming cost V 3 bases and J 2 bases; bases outside gene matches: 7. The CDR3 consists of 15 residues. CDR3 amino acids: CASSLGDRDTYEQYF. The CDR3, as DNA: TGTGCCAGCAGCTTGGGGGACAGAGATACCTACGAGCAGTACTTC.

The gene calls are TRBV7-8 and TRBJ2-5; TRBD2 matches 9 bases. The CDR3 sequence is 16 residues long. The J segment lost 2 bases and the V segment lost 1 base, leaving 5 bases of the junction unmatched. Germline assignment: CDR1 SGHVS and CDR2 FQNEAQ. DNA of the CDR3: TGTGCCAGCAGCTTAGGAAGCGGGGGGCCTCAAGAGACCCAGTACTTC. It yields the protein CASSLGSGGPQETQYF.

This clonotype was counted at least ten times. The chain combines TRBV28 with TRBJ2-1, with D uncertain. Germline V CDR1 and CDR2: MDHEN, SYDVKM. The CDR3 extends over 15 amino acids. The V gene lost 3 bases and the J gene lost 2 bases, with 11 bases spanning the gap. The CDR3 spells CASSFGTLAYNEQFF. The CDR3 DNA sequence: TGTGCCAGCAGTTTTGGCACCTTGGCCTACAATGAGCAGTTCTTC.